This TCR beta chain was documented in a study of OX40 agonist ivuxolimab in advanced cancers. Study observations and caveats: CD4+ and CD8+ blood T cells expanded clonally by week 6 at 0.1 to 3.0 mg/kg. The expanded peripheral T cells' antigen specificity was not determined.

Note on this clone: Its antigen remains unknown.

The CDR3 has 14 residues. Per the germline V gene, CDR1 is SGHVS and CDR2 is FQNEAQ. Trimming shortened V by 3 bases and J by 3 bases, and 8 bases separated the two germline ends. This table comes from immunoSEQ multiplex PCR, and its TCRdb copy is limited to in-frame clones, with some not included. This table holds about 83,000 clones, nearly 90% found once. This sequence originates from an adult with an advanced solid tumor such as melanoma, head and neck, liver or kidney cancer. The sample in question was CD4+ or CD8+ T cells sorted from blood, obtained in a trial of the OX40 agonist ivuxolimab. The rearrangement links TRBV7-8 to TRBJ2-2; unclear D gene. DNA for the CDR3: TGTGCCAGCAGCTTCTCACTTGACACCGGGGAGCTGTTTTTT. It is translated as CASSFSLDTGELFF.